Listed here are 32 T cell receptor beta chains from one sample, sequenced in a study of blood T cell repertoires in COVID-19. Profiled with immunoSEQ multiplex PCR; TCRdb holds only in-frame clones, not every one. The table records more than 40,000 clones, around 86% of them present only once. What was sequenced was peripheral blood. The source of these receptors is a human donor with acute or convalescent COVID-19. The donor label of this sample is uncertain.

This clone appeared once. V usage is TRBV7-2 and J usage is TRBJ2-1, with D possibly being TRBD2 (6 bases). The length of the CDR3 is 12 residues. CDR1 and CDR2 (germline): SGHTA, FQGNSA. Trimming stripped 5 bases from V and 9 bases from J, with 11 bases between. Here the CDR3 DNA reads TGTGCCAGCAGCGGCCGGCGGGGTGAGCAGTTCTTC. Translating it yields CASSGRRGEQFF. The entire variable domain, with the rest obtained from reference TRBV7-2 and TRBJ2-1, is as follows: GAGVSQSPSNKVTEKGKDVELRCDPISGHTALYWYRQSLGQGLEFLIYFQGNSAPDKSGLPSDRFSAERTGGSVSTLTIQRTQQEDSAVYLCASSGRRGEQFFGPGTRLTVL.

This clone was found once. The chain employs TRBV18 and TRBJ1-3; D possibly corresponds to TRBD1 (6 bases). Germline CDR1 and CDR2: KGHSH and LQKENI. The CDR3 sequence is 15 residues long. With 8 bases removed from V and 0 bases from J, the gap between germline ends came to 14 bases. The CDR3, as DNA: TGTGCCAGCACCCCGACAGGTTCCTCTGGAAACACCATATATTTT. This translates into CASTPTGSSGNTIYF.

The chain is built from TRBV19 and TRBJ1-3, with D hard to call. The CDR3 length is 15 residues. Germline V gene lookup returns CDR1 LNHDA and CDR2 SQIVND (reference sequence). V gave up 6 bases and J gave up 0 bases, with 12 bases separating them. CDR3 loop: CASRGPVNSGNTIYF. The CDR3 DNA is TGTGCCAGTAGGGGCCCGGTCAACTCTGGAAACACCATATATTTT.

This clone was counted a single time. This sequence joins TRBV7-2 and TRBJ2-3, with unresolved D. There are 13 residues in the CDR3. Deletions cut 4 bases from V and 2 bases from J, with 7 bases between. From germline, CDR1 is SGHTA and CDR2 FQGNSA. The CDR3 region is CASSSNPTDTQYF. The CDR3 DNA is TGTGCCAGCAGCTCTAACCCCACAGATACGCAGTATTTT.

J is TRBJ2-1 and V is TRBV10-3; 14 bases match TRBD2. Germline V lookup: CDR1 ENHRY, CDR2 SYGVKD. With 3 bases clipped from V and 10 bases from J, the junction kept 8 bases outside the gene matches. The CDR3 runs 16 residues. The chain's CDR3 is CAISDSGLAGEREQFF. The CDR3 nucleotides are TGTGCCATCAGTGACTCGGGACTAGCGGGAGAGAGGGAGCAGTTCTTC.

The genes are TRBV30 and TRBJ2-7; 8 bases match TRBD1. Germline CDR1 is GTSNPN and CDR2 is SVGIG (reference sequence). With 2 bases clipped from V and 7 bases from J, the junction kept 10 bases outside the gene matches. This CDR3 has 14 residues. The CDR3 DNA reads TGTGCCTGGAGTACGGGACAGGCCGTGGGGGAGCAGTACTTC. Its protein is CAWSTGQAVGEQYF.

The V gene is TRBV19, the J gene TRBJ1-6; D gene uncertain. The CDR3 spans 15 residues. The V end lost 7 bases, the J end lost 6 bases, and 16 bases lay between the germline ends. Per the germline V gene, CDR1 is LNHDA and CDR2 is SQIVND (reference sequence). The CDR3, as DNA: TGTGCCAGTACCCTTGGAGGGCGGGGTAATTCACCCCTCCACTTT. Its translation: CASTLGGRGNSPLHF.

The chain links TRBV10-2 to TRBJ2-7; TRBD1 matches 11 bases. The J segment lost 2 bases and the V segment lost 8 bases, leaving 8 bases of the junction unmatched. The length of the CDR3 is 15 residues. Germline V gives CDR1 WSHSY, CDR2 SAAADI. CDR3 coding DNA: TGCGCCAGCCGCAGAGGACAGGGGGCAACCTACGAGCAGTACTTC. This sequence encodes CASRRGQGATYEQYF.

The chain recombines TRBV5-4 with TRBJ1-6; D may be TRBD1 (5 bases). This CDR3 contains 14 residues. The germline gives CDR1 SGHNT, CDR2 YYREEE (reference sequence). V gave up 0 bases and J gave up 10 bases, with 11 bases separating them. CDR3: CASSLEGAGSPLHF. The DNA for the CDR3 is TGTGCCAGCAGCTTGGAAGGGGCTGGGTCACCCCTCCACTTT.

The chain employs TRBV5-1 and TRBJ2-7; the D is unclear. The CDR3 is 13 amino acids. V was cut by 0 bases and J by 4 bases, with 8 bases left in between. Germline CDR1 SGHRS, CDR2 YFSETQ. The CDR3 here is CASSLETWYEQYF. The CDR3 DNA follows: TGCGCCAGCAGCTTGGAAACTTGGTACGAGCAGTACTTC. Combining the CDR3 with reference TRBV5-1 and TRBJ2-7 gives the whole variable domain KAGVTQTPRYLIKTRGQQVTLSCSPISGHRSVSWYQQTPGQGLQFLFEYFSETQRNKGNFPGRFSGRQFSNSRSEMNVSTLELGDSALYLCASSLETWYEQYFGPGTRLTVT.

The gene calls are TRBV3-1 (or the pseudogene TRBV3-2) and TRBJ2-7; 9 bases match TRBD2. The CDR3 has 18 residues. Germline assignment: CDR1 LGHDT and CDR2 YNNKEL (reference sequence). J gave up 0 bases and V 1 base, and 10 bases lay outside the gene matches. The DNA for the CDR3 is TGTGCCAGCAGCCAAGGGCCGGAGACTAGCGGCAGCTCCTACGAGCAGTACTTC. It specifies CASSQGPETSGSSYEQYF.

CDR3 nucleotide sequence: TGTGCCAGCGGGCAACAGGGGGGAGATCAGCCCCAGCATTTT. Translation gives CASGQQGGDQPQHF. The chain combines TRBV6-6 with TRBJ1-5; 8 bases fit TRBD1. CDR1 is MNHNY and CDR2 is SVGAGI in the germline V gene (reference sequence). After removal of 8 bases from V and 5 bases from J, the junction contained 8 bases not matched to a gene. The CDR3 runs 14 residues.

J is TRBJ1-6 and V is TRBV5-6; D is unresolved. Germline V gene sequence: CDR1 SGHDT, CDR2 YYEEEE. The CDR3 runs to 16 residues. V lost 2 bases to trimming and J lost 5 bases, with 14 bases between them. This CDR3 reads CASSFGIGNNNSPLHF. In nucleotides, the CDR3 is TGTGCCAGCAGCTTCGGGATCGGAAATAATAATTCACCCCTCCACTTT.

CDR3 amino acids: CASSQDPSAGYNSPLHF. The CDR3 region has the DNA TGTGCCAGCAGCCAAGATCCCTCCGCGGGGTATAATTCACCCCTCCACTTT. The chain joins TRBV3-1 (or the pseudogene TRBV3-2) to TRBJ1-6; unclear D gene. The CDR3 covers 17 residues. With 0 bases removed from V and 4 bases from J, the gap between germline ends came to 13 bases. Per germline, CDR1 LGHDT and CDR2 YNNKEL (reference sequence).

The chain employs TRBV4-3 and TRBJ1-1, with a weak D call TRBD1 (5 bases). Trimming cost V 0 bases and J 1 base, with 18 bases left between them. CDR3 length equals 18 residues. CDR1 LGHNA and CDR2 YSLEER come from the germline V gene. CDR3 bases: TGCGCCAGCAGCCAAGATCGGCAGGGTGCCTTCGAGAACACTGAAGCTTTCTTT. This sequence encodes CASSQDRQGAFENTEAFF.

This sequence joins TRBV27 and TRBJ1-2; 8 positions agree with TRBD1. Germline CDR1 MNHEY, CDR2 SMNVEV (reference sequence). Trimming at V came to 4 bases and at J to 2 bases, leaving 3 bases not matched to a gene. This CDR3 has 14 residues. CDR3 sequence reads: CASSSTGANYGYTF. Written as DNA, the CDR3 is TGTGCCAGCAGTTCGACAGGGGCGAACTATGGCTACACCTTC.

This chain connects TRBV6-5 to TRBJ2-7, with 9 bases identical to TRBD2. Germline CDR1 and CDR2: MNHEY and SVGAGI. The trim removed 8 bases at V and 6 bases at J, leaving 14 bases unmatched. CDR3 length: 15 amino acids. In nucleotides, the CDR3 is TGTGCCAGCGCCCCTAACCGGGTAGCGGGAGTCGAGCAGTACTTC. Translation: CASAPNRVAGVEQYF.

The rearrangement joins TRBV7-6 to TRBJ2-1, with 15 bases aligning to TRBD2. The V and J ends lost 5 bases and 2 bases, in that order; junction bases with no gene match: 4. Germline CDR1 SGHVS, CDR2 FNYEAQ. The CDR3 has 17 residues. The CDR3 nucleotides are TGTGCCAGCAGCCCGGGACTAGCGGGAGGCACCTACAATGAGCAGTTCTTC. It is translated as CASSPGLAGGTYNEQFF.

This clone was detected ten times or more. The chain is built from TRBV5-1 and TRBJ1-6; a weak D match, TRBD1 (6 bases). Deletions cut 0 bases from V and 8 bases from J, with 15 bases between. Germline V gene data show CDR1 as SGHRS and CDR2 as YFSETQ. The CDR3 totals 16 residues. CDR3 bases: TGCGCCAGCAGCTTGGCCGAGGCAGGGGCGCATTCACCCCTCCACTTT. Encoded protein: CASSLAEAGAHSPLHF. Together with reference TRBV5-1 and TRBJ1-6, the CDR3 gives the full variable domain: KAGVTQTPRYLIKTRGQQVTLSCSPISGHRSVSWYQQTPGQGLQFLFEYFSETQRNKGNFPGRFSGRQFSNSRSEMNVSTLELGDSALYLCASSLAEAGAHSPLHFGNGTRLTVT.

The rearrangement uses TRBV19 and TRBJ1-2; TRBD1 matches 12 bases. After removal of 4 bases from V and 3 bases from J, the junction contained 9 bases not matched to a gene. Per the germline V gene, CDR1 is LNHDA and CDR2 is SQIVND (reference sequence). The CDR3 sequence is 17 residues long. CDR3 in amino acids: CASSTPPGQGADYGYTF. The DNA of the CDR3 is TGTGCCAGTAGTACGCCCCCGGGACAGGGGGCTGACTATGGCTACACCTTC.

The chain carries TRBV18 and TRBJ2-1, with TRBD2 matching over 14 bases. CDR3 length equals 15 residues. V trimming: 5 bases; J trimming: 8 bases; junction bases outside the gene matches: 5. From germline, CDR1 is KGHSH and CDR2 LQKENI. The CDR3 protein is CASSDGTSGSDEQFF. The CDR3 bases are TGTGCCAGCTCAGACGGGACTAGCGGGAGCGATGAGCAGTTCTTC.

Only one count was recorded for this clone. The chain combines TRBV28 with TRBJ1-5; 7 bases align to TRBD1. Germline values: CDR1 MDHEN, CDR2 SYDVKM. V lost 5 bases and J lost 6; bases outside the gene matches: 7. The CDR3 spans 14 residues. CDR3 DNA sequence: TGTGCCAGCAGTATGGGACAGCAAATTCAGCCCCAGCATTTT. Translation gives CASSMGQQIQPQHF.

The CDR3 loop is CASSLLRETEAFF. CDR3 nucleotides: TGTGCCAGCAGCTTGTTGAGGGAAACTGAAGCTTTCTTT. The gene calls are TRBV7-9 and TRBJ1-1; D remains ambiguous. Trimming removed 3 bases from V and 5 bases from J, with 10 bases in between. The CDR3 runs 13 residues. Germline V lookup: CDR1 SEHNR, CDR2 FQNEAQ (reference sequence).

The chain's CDR3 is CASSFGQGLNYGYTF. CDR3 DNA sequence: TGTGCCAGCAGTTTTGGACAGGGGCTTAACTATGGCTACACCTTC. This chain joins TRBV6-2 or TRBV6-3 and TRBJ1-2; 9 nucleotides align to TRBD1. Trimming removed 4 bases from V and 1 base from J; junction bases left unmatched: 4. CDR1 is MNHEY, CDR2 SVGEGT, per germline. The length of the CDR3 is 15 residues.

This chain connects TRBV27 to TRBJ1-3; 7 nucleotides match TRBD1. V was clipped by 3 bases and J by 4 bases; unmatched bases: 6. This CDR3 contains 15 residues. From germline, CDR1 is MNHEY and CDR2 SMNVEV (reference sequence). The DNA of the CDR3 is TGTGCCAGCAGTTTGGGACAGCATTACGGAAACACCATATATTTT. Amino acids: CASSLGQHYGNTIYF.

The V and J genes are TRBV7-2 and TRBJ2-5; 14 nucleotides line up with TRBD2. Germline-derived CDR1 and CDR2 are SGHTA and FQGNSA. With V trimmed by 2 bases and J by 3 bases, 8 bases remained unmatched. The CDR3 extends over 18 amino acids. The CDR3 region is CASSLYQGLAGAEETQYF. The CDR3, as DNA: TGTGCCAGCAGCTTATACCAGGGACTAGCGGGGGCGGAAGAGACCCAGTACTTC.

This clone was detected only once. The chain has TRBV6-5 and TRBJ1-3; 8 bases match TRBD1. There are 15 residues in the CDR3. Germline lookup yields CDR1 MNHEY and CDR2 SVGAGI. V lost 6 bases to trimming and J lost 4 bases; unmatched junction nucleotides: 8. CDR3 sequence (DNA): TGTGCCAGCAGGGATGACAGGGGCTACGGAAACACCATATATTTT. Translation: CASRDDRGYGNTIYF.

This clone appeared a single time. V is TRBV4-1 and J is TRBJ2-3; D is uncertain. The CDR3 has 14 residues. Looked up from germline, CDR1 is MGHRA and CDR2 is YSYEKL. Trimming pared 1 base from V and 5 bases from J, leaving 10 bases between. For the CDR3, the DNA is TGCGCCAGCAGCCAAGTAACAAGTATAGATACGCAGTATTTT. This translates into CASSQVTSIDTQYF.

This clone has a handful of counts. J is TRBJ1-4 and V is TRBV2; 7 nucleotides match TRBD1. Unmatched junction bases numbered 4, after V lost 7 bases and J lost 8 bases. The CDR3 extends over 12 amino acids. Germline V lookup: CDR1 SNHLY, CDR2 FYNNEI. DNA of the CDR3: TGTGCCAGCAAGGGGACAGACGAAAAACTGTTTTTT. This codes for CASKGTDEKLFF. Looking up the rest from reference TRBV2 and TRBJ1-4 gives the full variable domain: EPEVTQTPSHQVTQMGQEVILRCVPISNHLYFYWYRQILGQKVEFLVSFYNNEISEKSEIFDDQFSVERPDGSNFTLKIRSTKLEDSAMYFCASKGTDEKLFFGSGTQLSVL.

Written as DNA, the CDR3 is TGTGCCAGCAGCTTAGGCGCGCCAGGGGGCAGAAACACCATATATTTT. Translation gives CASSLGAPGGRNTIYF. This chain uses TRBV7-8 with TRBJ1-3, with 8 bases aligning to TRBD1. Trimming cost V 1 base and J 5 bases; bases outside gene matches: 7. The CDR3 runs 16 residues. Germline V gene sequence: CDR1 SGHVS, CDR2 FQNEAQ.

This CDR3 reads CASSQDSGGAYEQYF. DNA of the CDR3: TGTGCCAGCAGCCAAGATAGCGGGGGGGCCTACGAGCAGTACTTC. The rearrangement joins TRBV3-1 (or the pseudogene TRBV3-2) to TRBJ2-7; 11 bases align to TRBD2. V lost 0 bases to trimming and J lost 2 bases; unmatched junction nucleotides: 0. Germline-derived CDR1 and CDR2 are LGHDT and YNNKEL (reference sequence). The CDR3 has 15 residues.

The rearrangement joins TRBV19 to TRBJ1-1, with 7 bases fitting TRBD1. V was pared by 6 bases and J by 4 bases, with 5 bases of the junction left unmatched. Germline V gene data show CDR1 as LNHDA and CDR2 as SQIVND (reference sequence). This CDR3 region has 13 residues. The DNA for the CDR3 is TGTGCCAGTAGCCGGACAGGTTCCACTGAAGCTTTCTTT. It translates to CASSRTGSTEAFF. Variable domain in full (rest from reference TRBV19 and TRBJ1-1): DGGITQSPKYLFRKEGQNVTLSCEQNLNHDAMYWYRQDPGQGLRLIYYSQIVNDFQKGDIAEGYSVSREKKESFPLTVTSAQKNPTAFYLCASSRTGSTEAFFGQGTRLTVV.